Below are 23 T cell receptor beta chains sequenced from a single sample in a study of blood T cell repertoires in COVID-19. TCRdb's table, derived via immunoSEQ multiplex PCR, lists solely in-frame clones and lacks some. The repertoire holds some 180,000 clones, over 80% seen once, with 6.5% to 9% in the top ten. The material sequenced was peripheral blood. Source of these receptors: a woman aged 40-49 years with COVID-19, enrolled during active disease.

The chain is built from TRBV7-3 and TRBJ2-7, with TRBD2 identical over 8 bases. The CDR3 spans 15 residues. The junction had 8 bases not matched to a gene; V was cut back by 5 bases and J by 2 bases. Germline V CDR1 and CDR2: SGHTA, FQGTGA. CDR3 amino acids: CASSLSGGPPYEQYF. The DNA for the CDR3 is TGTGCCAGCAGCCTTTCGGGAGGGCCGCCCTACGAGCAGTACTTC.

The sample holds one count of this clone. V is TRBV10-3 and J is TRBJ2-4; 7 bases fit TRBD1. This CDR3 comprises 12 residues. Germline V gene lookup returns CDR1 ENHRY and CDR2 SYGVKD. V gave up 6 bases and J gave up 7 bases; unmatched junction bases: 3. The CDR3 bases are TGTGCCATCAGCATACAGGGGAACATTCAGTACTTC. It specifies CAISIQGNIQYF.

The chain is built from TRBV4-2 and TRBJ2-3; a possible D gene is TRBD1 (5 bases). The CDR3 extends over 13 amino acids. The germline CDR1 and CDR2 sequences are LGHNA and YNFKEQ. With 3 bases removed from V and 5 bases from J, the gap between germline ends came to 9 bases. The CDR3 region is CASSHLDRDTQYF. The CDR3 DNA reads TGTGCCAGCAGCCACCTCGACAGAGATACGCAGTATTTT.

CDR3 region: CASSREVTGTNTEAFF. DNA of the CDR3: TGTGCCAGCAGCCGGGAGGTGACAGGCACGAACACTGAAGCTTTCTTT. The chain links TRBV5-4 to TRBJ1-1; D might be TRBD1 (6 bases). This CDR3 has 16 residues. Trimming removed 4 bases at V and 1 base at J, with 17 bases between. Per the germline V gene, CDR1 is SGHNT and CDR2 is YYREEE (reference sequence). Looking up the rest from reference TRBV5-4 and TRBJ1-1 gives the full variable domain: ETGVTQSPTHLIKTRGQQVTLRCSSQSGHNTVSWYQQALGQGPQFIFQYYREEENGRGNFPPRFSGLQFPNYSSELNVNALELDDSALYLCASSREVTGTNTEAFFGQGTRLTVV.

This chain links TRBV3-1 (or the pseudogene TRBV3-2) with TRBJ1-1; D ambiguous. Trimming took off 6 bases at V and 3 bases at J, with 17 bases between the two ends. Germline CDR1 reads LGHDT; CDR2 reads YNNKEL (reference sequence). The CDR3 sequence is 15 residues long. The CDR3 DNA follows: TGTGCCAGCAGTCACGGAGGCTCCAGGTACACTGAAGCTTTCTTT. Translation: CASSHGGSRYTEAFF.

The chain joins TRBV25-1 to TRBJ2-1, with TRBD2 matching 7 bases. There are 15 residues in the CDR3. J gave up 1 base and V 4 bases, and 4 bases lay outside the gene matches. CDR1 and CDR2 (germline): MGHDK, SYGVNS. The chain's CDR3 is CASSAGLESYNEQFF. DNA for the CDR3: TGTGCCAGCAGTGCAGGACTAGAATCCTACAATGAGCAGTTCTTC.

The chain has TRBV7-9 and TRBJ2-2; maybe TRBD2 (6 bases). This CDR3 region has 14 residues. The V gene's germline CDR1 is SEHNR and CDR2 FQNEAQ (reference sequence). Trimming pared 3 bases from V and 4 bases from J, leaving 9 bases between. The CDR3 nucleotides read TGTGCCAGCAGCTTCCAGGGAGGCACCGGGGAGCTGTTTTTT. Its protein product is CASSFQGGTGELFF.

The rearrangement links TRBV19 to TRBJ2-1; D is perhaps TRBD1 (5 bases). The CDR3 runs 13 residues. The V end lost 6 bases, the J end lost 4 bases, and 10 bases lay between the germline ends. Germline CDR1 reads LNHDA; CDR2 reads SQIVND (reference sequence). The chain's CDR3 is CASSDSLYNEQFF. In DNA form, the CDR3 reads TGTGCCAGTAGCGACAGCCTTTACAATGAGCAGTTCTTC.

CDR3 coding DNA: TGTGCCAGCAGCTTAGGTGTCCTCTCCTACGAGCAGTACTTC. Its translation is CASSLGVLSYEQYF. The gene calls are TRBV7-9 and TRBJ2-7; the D is unclear. The germline V and J ends were trimmed by 1 base and 0 bases, with 7 bases remaining between them. CDR1 is SEHNR and CDR2 is FQNEAQ in the germline V gene (reference sequence). This CDR3 has 14 amino acids.

The V gene is TRBV4-2, the J gene TRBJ1-3; D uncertain. Looked up from germline, CDR1 is LGHNA and CDR2 is YNFKEQ. The CDR3 length is 15 residues. V lost 3 bases, J lost 11 bases, and 20 bases lay in between. This chain's CDR3 is CASSQGPRSQRAIYF. The CDR3, as DNA: TGTGCCAGCAGCCAGGGCCCTAGGAGCCAGCGGGCCATATATTTT.

The rearrangement joins TRBV5-4 to TRBJ1-4; 8 bases map to TRBD1. Germline trimming cut 0 bases from V and 5 bases from J; bases unmatched to any gene: 6. Germline-derived CDR1 and CDR2 are SGHNT and YYREEE (reference sequence). The CDR3 has 16 amino acids. The CDR3 DNA sequence: TGTGCCAGCAGCTTGGGTGGCCGGACAGGGAATGAAAAACTGTTTTTT. This encodes CASSLGGRTGNEKLFF.

The chain joins TRBV6-1 to TRBJ1-2, with a weak D call TRBD1 (6 bases). Looked up from germline, CDR1 is MNHNS and CDR2 is SASEGT. V lost 1 base, J lost 0 bases, and 9 bases lay in between. CDR3 length: 15 residues. The CDR3 region is CASSEGTGPNYGYTF. The CDR3 coding sequence is TGTGCCAGCAGTGAAGGCACAGGGCCTAACTATGGCTACACCTTC.

The chain couples TRBV12-3 or TRBV12-4 to TRBJ1-1; D gene ambiguous. The CDR3 is 12 residues long. Trimming removed 5 bases from V and 6 bases from J, with 10 bases in between. In nucleotides, the CDR3 is TGTGCCAGCAGTCCCTCCGCGGCTGAAGCTTTCTTT. Translating gives CASSPSAAEAFF.

This clone was recorded a few times. The V call is TRBV7-6, the J call TRBJ2-1; 8 bases map to TRBD2. CDR3 length: 16 amino acids. The J segment lost 9 bases and the V segment lost 5 bases, leaving 15 bases of the junction unmatched. Germline lookup yields CDR1 SGHVS and CDR2 FNYEAQ. The CDR3 nucleotides read TGTGCCAGCAGCAAGAACACAGCGGGGGTCCCGGGTGAGCAGTTCTTC. Protein: CASSKNTAGVPGEQFF.

V usage is TRBV9 and J usage is TRBJ1-1, with 9 bases identical to TRBD1. J was trimmed by 7 bases and V by 5 bases; bases with no gene match: 9. The CDR3 sequence is 14 residues long. Germline values: CDR1 SGDLS, CDR2 YYNGEE. CDR3 DNA: TGTGCCAGCAGGAGGGAGACAGGGGGATTTGAAGCTTTCTTT. Its translation is CASRRETGGFEAFF.

V and J are TRBV24-1 and TRBJ1-1; 10 positions match TRBD1. The CDR3 extends over 13 amino acids. The germline CDR1 and CDR2 sequences are KGHDR and SFDVKD. J gave up 3 bases and V 9 bases, and 3 bases lay outside the gene matches. The CDR3 reads CATRDRGHTEAFF. CDR3 DNA sequence: TGTGCCACCCGGGACAGGGGACACACTGAAGCTTTCTTT.

The J gene is TRBJ2-6, the V gene TRBV4-2; 12 bases agree with TRBD2. J lost 0 bases, V lost 0 bases, and 0 bases had no gene match. The CDR3 spans 18 residues. The V gene's germline CDR1 is LGHNA and CDR2 YNFKEQ. The CDR3 DNA reads as TGTGCCAGCAGCCAAGAGGGACTAGCGGGCTCTGGGGCCAACGTCCTGACTTTC. Translation gives CASSQEGLAGSGANVLTF.

The chain links TRBV27 to TRBJ1-5; D is unclear. The CDR3 loop spans 11 amino acids. Germline V lookup: CDR1 MNHEY, CDR2 SMNVEV (reference sequence). Trimming pared 7 bases from V and 3 bases from J, leaving 4 bases between. Written as DNA, the CDR3 is TGTGCCAGCACCTTCAATCAGCCCCAGCATTTT. This translates into CASTFNQPQHF.

Only a few counts were recorded for this clone. The chain is built from TRBV4-1 and TRBJ1-1; TRBD1 matches at 9 bases. Germline trimming cut 4 bases from V and 11 bases from J; bases unmatched to any gene: 5. CDR1 is MGHRA, CDR2 YSYEKL, per germline. The CDR3 has 12 residues. For the CDR3, the DNA is TGCGCCAGCAGCCTCCGACAGGGGGAGGCTTTCTTT. Translated, it gives CASSLRQGEAFF.

In DNA form, the CDR3 reads TGTGCCAGCAGTCCGGGACAGGCACACGGCTACACCTTC. Protein: CASSPGQAHGYTF. The chain joins TRBV27 to TRBJ1-2; the match to TRBD1 covers 8 bases. This CDR3 has 13 residues. With V trimmed by 5 bases and J by 8 bases, 7 bases remained unmatched. The germline CDR1 and CDR2 sequences are MNHEY and SMNVEV (reference sequence).

Only one count was recorded for this clone. One junction end disagrees with the germline gene, perhaps due to a read error. The genes are TRBV6-6 and TRBJ1-1; perhaps TRBD1 as D (6 bases). This CDR3 is built from 14 residues. Germline CDR1 and CDR2: MNHNY and SVGAGI (reference sequence). CDR3 coding DNA: TGTGCCAGCAGTTACTCGAGGTTACGCTTGGGGGCTGTATTT. This encodes CASSYSRLRLGAVF.

This clone was recorded only once. The rearrangement joins TRBV5-4 to TRBJ1-3; a weak D match, TRBD1 (5 bases). The germline gives CDR1 SGHNT, CDR2 YYREEE (reference sequence). Deletions cut 0 bases from V and 0 bases from J, with 16 bases between. There are 18 residues in the CDR3. CDR3 region: CASSLAGAGPSSGNTIYF. The DNA for the CDR3 is TGTGCCAGCAGCTTGGCGGGAGCAGGGCCGAGCTCTGGAAACACCATATATTTT.

The chain carries TRBV7-2 and TRBJ2-2, with 14 bases identical to TRBD2. The CDR3 length is 17 residues. CDR1 and CDR2 from the germline V gene are SGHTA and FQGNSA. The ends lost 0 bases at V and 5 bases at J; junction bases unmatched: 2. CDR3 region: CASSLAGTSGRTGELFF. The CDR3 coding sequence is TGTGCCAGCAGCTTAGCAGGGACTAGCGGGAGAACCGGGGAGCTGTTTTTT.